The rows below give T cell receptor beta chains drawn from one sample of a study of T cell changes during pregnancy in multiple sclerosis. Using immunoSEQ multiplex PCR, the repertoire was profiled, and TCRdb retains in-frame clones only, with some absent. Among about 110,000 clones listed, approximately 90% were seen once. Material: peripheral blood, obtained in the third trimester of pregnancy. The receptors were gathered from a female donor with multiple sclerosis, enrolled in a pregnancy study. The CDR3 runs from the conserved cysteine through the conserved F or W. Each record gives: J gene, V gene, clone size, D gene, CDR3 protein, CDR3 DNA. D genes are given only for firm matches. Only some rows state a clone size, as once, few, many or a class for expanded clones.

TRBJ2-7,TRBV20-1,NA,NA,CSARIGYEQYF,TGCAGTGCTAGGATCGGTTACGAGCAGTACTTC
TRBJ1-1,TRBV5-4,NA,NA,CASTPMPVNTEAFF,TGTGCCAGCACCCCCATGCCGGTGAACACTGAAGCTTTCTTT
TRBJ2-7,TRBV11-2,NA,TRBD1,CASSWGQGLTYEQYF,TGTGCCAGCAGCTGGGGACAGGGGTTAACCTACGAGCAGTACTTC
TRBJ2-7,TRBV7-8,NA,NA,CASSGLVGLLSEQYF,TGTGCCAGCAGCGGACTGGTTGGTCTGCTGTCCGAGCAGTACTTC
TRBJ2-6,TRBV19,once,TRBD1,CASSIATGAGANVLTF,TGTGCCAGTAGTATCGCGACAGGGGCTGGGGCCAACGTCCTGACTTTC
TRBJ1-1,TRBV19,NA,TRBD1,CASSIGAGQVAEAFF,TGTGCCAGTAGTATCGGGGCGGGACAGGTAGCTGAAGCTTTCTTT
TRBJ1-2,TRBV2,NA,NA,CASSEPLLGMIGYTF,TGTGCCAGCAGTGAACCCCTGCTCGGTATGATTGGCTACACCTTC
TRBJ1-4,TRBV6-1,NA,TRBD1,CASRTGGFTNEKLFF,TGTGCCAGCAGGACAGGGGGCTTTACTAATGAAAAACTGTTTTTT
TRBJ2-1,TRBV29-1,NA,TRBD2,CSVVGGTSGPNEQFF,TGCAGCGTTGTGGGGGGTACTAGCGGACCCAATGAGCAGTTCTTC
TRBJ2-5,TRBV4-2,NA,TRBD2,CASSQETSGQETQYF,TGTGCCAGCAGCCAAGAGACTAGCGGCCAAGAGACCCAGTACTTC
TRBJ2-1,TRBV19,NA,NA,CASSISNEQFF,TGTGCCAGTAGTATCAGCAATGAGCAGTTCTTC
TRBJ2-2,TRBV7-6,NA,NA,CASSYRSPGELFF,TGTGCCAGCAGCTATCGGTCCCCCGGGGAGCTGTTTTTT
TRBJ1-2,TRBV7-2,NA,NA,CASSLRGRERGYTF,TGTGCCAGCAGCTTAAGGGGCAGGGAACGGGGCTACACCTTC
TRBJ1-1,TRBV5-1,NA,NA,CASSLAQGNTEAFF,TGCGCCAGCAGCTTGGCCCAGGGGAACACTGAAGCTTTCTTT
TRBJ1-2,TRBV6-6,NA,TRBD1,CASSYRLGQGYYGYTF,TGTGCCAGCAGTTACAGGCTCGGACAGGGCTACTATGGCTACACCTTC
TRBJ2-3,TRBV6-6,NA,NA,CASSSTGLFTDTQYF,TGTGCCAGCAGTTCTACGGGACTGTTCACAGATACGCAGTATTTT
TRBJ1-2,TRBV5-1,NA,NA,CASSLVADYGYTF,TGCGCCAGCAGCTTGGTAGCTGATTATGGCTACACCTTC
TRBJ1-2,TRBV13,NA,NA,CASSLGPGGTFTF,TGTGCCAGCAGCTTGGGACCCGGGGGGACATTCACCTTC
TRBJ1-1,TRBV9,once,NA,CASSPASGVLGAEAFF,TGTGCCAGCAGCCCCGCGTCAGGGGTTTTGGGGGCGGAAGCTTTCTTT
TRBJ1-4,TRBV7-9,NA,NA,CASSVSGVGNEKLFF,TGTGCCAGCAGCGTCTCCGGGGTAGGAAATGAAAAACTGTTTTTT
TRBJ1-2,TRBV6-6,NA,NA,CASSYLNGLANYGYTF,TGTGCCAGCAGTTATTTGAACGGACTAGCTAACTATGGCTACACCTTC
TRBJ1-2,TRBV15,NA,TRBD1,CATSRDRDRGRDGYTF,TGTGCCACCAGCAGAGACCGGGACAGGGGGCGTGATGGCTACACCTTC
TRBJ1-5,TRBV7-8,NA,TRBD1,CASSSRQGASNQPQHF,TGTGCCAGCAGCTCCCGACAGGGGGCGAGCAATCAGCCCCAGCATTTT
TRBJ2-1,TRBV6-1,few,NA,CASSDSPSSYNEQFF,TGTGCCAGCAGTGACAGCCCTAGCTCCTACAATGAGCAGTTCTTC
TRBJ2-3,TRBV7-6,NA,NA,CASSSTWESTDTQYF,TGTGCCAGCAGCTCAACGTGGGAGAGCACAGATACGCAGTATTTT
TRBJ1-2,TRBV10-1,few,TRBD1,CASSGQGMHGYTF,TGCGCCAGCAGTGGACAGGGGATGCATGGCTACACCTTC
TRBJ1-2,TRBV7-9,NA,NA,CASRPGTPTSPTNYGYTF,TGTGCCAGCAGGCCCGGGACACCGACCTCTCCAACTAACTATGGCTACACCTTC
TRBJ1-2,TRBV13,NA,NA,CASSSRTANYGYTF,TGTGCCAGCAGCTCCCGGACAGCTAACTATGGCTACACCTTC
TRBJ2-6,TRBV5-1,NA,TRBD2,CASSSQPRGRALGANVLIF,TGCGCCAGCAGCTCCCAACCAAGAGGGAGGGCCCTTGGGGCCAACGTCCTGATTTTC
TRBJ1-2,TRBV6-1,NA,NA,CASSESRNNYGYTF,TGTGCCAGCAGTGAATCTAGGAATAACTATGGCTACACCTTC
TRBJ2-1,TRBV9,NA,TRBD2,CASSVGLAGGNEQFF,TGTGCCAGCAGCGTCGGCCTAGCGGGAGGGAATGAGCAGTTCTTC
TRBJ1-4,TRBV6-1,NA,TRBD1,CASRNLQGNEKLFF,TGTGCCAGCAGGAACTTACAGGGGAATGAAAAACTGTTTTTT
TRBJ2-1,TRBV4-1,NA,TRBD2,CASSGREGRDEQFF,TGCGCCAGCAGCGGGAGGGAGGGCCGGGATGAGCAGTTCTTC
TRBJ1-1,TRBV19,few,TRBD1,CASRGTGGGTEAFF,TGTGCCAGTAGGGGGACAGGCGGTGGCACTGAAGCTTTCTTT
TRBJ2-3,TRBV27,NA,TRBD2,CASSLLTPRTSGASTDTQYF,TGTGCCAGCAGTTTATTGACACCTAGGACTAGCGGAGCTAGCACAGATACGCAGTATTTT
TRBJ2-1,TRBV11-2,NA,NA,CASSLINNEQFF,TGTGCCAGCAGCTTAATTAACAATGAGCAGTTCTTC
TRBJ2-1,TRBV9,once,TRBD2,CASSALAGGPTQFF,TGTGCCAGCAGCGCCCTAGCGGGAGGGCCAACGCAGTTCTTC
TRBJ1-2,TRBV6-1,NA,TRBD1,CASPPTGGHFYGYTF,TGTGCCAGTCCACCGACAGGGGGCCATTTCTATGGCTACACCTTC
TRBJ2-1,TRBV15,NA,TRBD1,CATSRRTHRGNEQFF,TGTGCCACCAGCAGACGAACCCACAGGGGCAATGAGCAGTTCTTC
TRBJ2-3,TRBV2,NA,NA,CASSPLAHREDTQYF,TGTGCCAGCAGTCCTTTAGCACACAGGGAAGATACGCAGTATTTT
TRBJ1-5,TRBV10-3,NA,TRBD1,CAISDGQGVGQPQHF,TGTGCCATCAGTGACGGGCAGGGGGTGGGTCAGCCCCAGCATTTT
TRBJ2-3,TRBV4-1,NA,TRBD2,CASSQVGRSSTDTQYF,TGCGCCAGCAGCCAAGTCGGGAGGTCTAGCACAGATACGCAGTATTTT
TRBJ1-5,TRBV7-2,NA,NA,CASSLARDNNQPQHF,TGTGCCAGCAGCTTAGCGCGAGACAACAATCAGCCCCAGCATTTT
TRBJ2-7,TRBV19,NA,TRBD2,CASSMGLADYEQYF,TGTGCCAGTAGTATGGGACTAGCGGACTACGAGCAGTACTTC
TRBJ2-7,TRBV7-8,NA,NA,CASSWSETGTYEQYF,TGTGCCAGCAGCTGGTCCGAGACGGGGACCTACGAGCAGTACTTC
TRBJ1-2,TRBV5-6,NA,NA,CASSLFQGRSSYTF,TGTGCCAGCAGCTTGTTTCAGGGTAGGAGTAGCTACACCTTC
TRBJ2-5,TRBV29-1,NA,NA,CSGNTGYQETQYF,TGCAGCGGGAATACAGGGTACCAAGAGACCCAGTACTTC
TRBJ1-1,TRBV7-9,once,NA,CASPAEGGRNTEAFF,TGTGCCAGCCCCGCTGAAGGAGGTCGGAACACTGAAGCTTTCTTT
TRBJ2-5,TRBV5-4,NA,NA,CASSLGGSVAQETQYF,TGTGCCAGCAGCTTGGGAGGTAGCGTTGCCCAAGAGACCCAGTACTTC
TRBJ2-1,TRBV2,NA,TRBD2,CASSREREGSYNEQFF,TGTGCCAGCAGCCGAGAGCGGGAGGGGTCCTACAATGAGCAGTTCTTC
TRBJ1-1,TRBV19,NA,TRBD1,CACGRGTESSEAFF,TGTGCCTGTGGTCGAGGGACAGAATCCTCTGAAGCTTTCTTT
TRBJ1-6,TRBV7-9,NA,TRBD1,CASSSRTGNNSPLHF,TGTGCCAGCAGCTCACGGACAGGAAATAATTCACCCCTCCACTTT
TRBJ1-1,TRBV27,NA,TRBD1,CASSGQGDTEAFF,TGTGCCAGCAGTGGACAGGGTGACACTGAAGCTTTCTTT